This TCR beta chain was recovered during a study of CD8 T cells in ankylosing spondylitis. TCRdb passed the 5' RACE reads through MiXCR, listing each CDR3 protein once. The data show some 40,000 distinct CDR3 sequences, around 10% seen once. The junction had 12 bases not matched to a gene; V was cut back by 4 bases and J by 12 bases. The CDR3 length is 15 residues. Germline CDR1 is SGHDT and CDR2 is YYEEEE. This clonotype was counted at least ten times. The receptor was derived from a male donor with ankylosing spondylitis or in good health (not recorded which). The chain combines TRBV5-6 with TRBJ2-1; 11 bases agree with TRBD2. Sequencing was done on a sample of blood, either unsorted or a sorted T cell fraction (not recorded which). The chain's CDR3 is CASSGTSGPLGGQFF. In DNA form, the CDR3 reads TGTGCCAGCAGCGGGACTAGCGGACCTCTAGGTGGGCAGTTCTTC.